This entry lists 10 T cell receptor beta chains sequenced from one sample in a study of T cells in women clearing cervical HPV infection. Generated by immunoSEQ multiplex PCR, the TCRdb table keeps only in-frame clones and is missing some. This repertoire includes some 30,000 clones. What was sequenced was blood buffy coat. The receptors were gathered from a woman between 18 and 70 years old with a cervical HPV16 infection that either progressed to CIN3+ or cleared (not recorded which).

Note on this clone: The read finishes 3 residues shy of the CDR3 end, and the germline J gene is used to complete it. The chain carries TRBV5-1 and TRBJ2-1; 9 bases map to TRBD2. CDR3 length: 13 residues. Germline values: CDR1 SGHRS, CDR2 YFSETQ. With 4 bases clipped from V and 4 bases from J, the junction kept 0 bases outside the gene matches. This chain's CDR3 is CASSSGGYNEQFF. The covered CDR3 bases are TGCGCCAGCAGCAGCGGGGGGTACAATGAG.

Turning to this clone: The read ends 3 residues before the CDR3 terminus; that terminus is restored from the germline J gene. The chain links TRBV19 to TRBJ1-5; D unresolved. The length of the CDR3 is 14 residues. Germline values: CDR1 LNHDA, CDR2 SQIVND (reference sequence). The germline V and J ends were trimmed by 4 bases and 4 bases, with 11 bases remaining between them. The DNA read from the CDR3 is TGTGCCAGTAGTACCCAACTCTTAAATCAGCCC. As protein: CASSTQLLNQP. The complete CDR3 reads CASSTQLLNQPQHF.

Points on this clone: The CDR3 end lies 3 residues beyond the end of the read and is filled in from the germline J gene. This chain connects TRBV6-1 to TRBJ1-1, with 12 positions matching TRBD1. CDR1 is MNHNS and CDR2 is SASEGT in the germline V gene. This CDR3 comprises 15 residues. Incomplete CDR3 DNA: TGTGCCAGCAGTGAACCGGGACAGGGGGCTGTAGAA. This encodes CASSEPGQGAVE. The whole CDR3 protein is CASSEPGQGAVEAFF.

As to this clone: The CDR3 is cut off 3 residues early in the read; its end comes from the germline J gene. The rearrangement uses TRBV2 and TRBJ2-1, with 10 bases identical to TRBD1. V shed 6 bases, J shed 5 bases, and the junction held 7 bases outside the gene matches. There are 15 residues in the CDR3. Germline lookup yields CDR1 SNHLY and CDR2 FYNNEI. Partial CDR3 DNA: TGTGCCAGCAGGCCCGGGACAGGGGCAAACAATGAG. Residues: CASRPGTGANNE. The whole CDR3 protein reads CASRPGTGANNEQFF.

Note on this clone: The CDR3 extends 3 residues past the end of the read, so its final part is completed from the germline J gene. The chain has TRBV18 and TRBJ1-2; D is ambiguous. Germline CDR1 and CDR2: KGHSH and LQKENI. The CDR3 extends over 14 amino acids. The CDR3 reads CASSPLAGTDTYTF. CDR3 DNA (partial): TGTGCCAGCTCACCACTAGCGGGCACAGATACC.

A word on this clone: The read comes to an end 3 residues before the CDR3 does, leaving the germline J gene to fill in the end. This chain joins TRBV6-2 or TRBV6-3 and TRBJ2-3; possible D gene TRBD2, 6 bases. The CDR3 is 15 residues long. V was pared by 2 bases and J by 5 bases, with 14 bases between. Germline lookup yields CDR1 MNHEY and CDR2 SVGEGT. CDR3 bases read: TGTGCCAGCAGTTACGGAACTCGGGGAGGAGATACG. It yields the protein CASSYGTRGGDT. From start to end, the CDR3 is CASSYGTRGGDTQYF.

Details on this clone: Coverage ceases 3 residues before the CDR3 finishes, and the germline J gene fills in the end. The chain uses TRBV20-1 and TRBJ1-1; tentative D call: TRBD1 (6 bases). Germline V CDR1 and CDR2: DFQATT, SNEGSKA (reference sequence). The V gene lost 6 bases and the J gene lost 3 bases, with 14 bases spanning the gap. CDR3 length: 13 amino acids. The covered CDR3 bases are TGCAGTGCCCCTAAACAGGGTTACACTGAA. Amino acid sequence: CSAPKQGYTE. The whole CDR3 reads CSAPKQGYTEAFF.

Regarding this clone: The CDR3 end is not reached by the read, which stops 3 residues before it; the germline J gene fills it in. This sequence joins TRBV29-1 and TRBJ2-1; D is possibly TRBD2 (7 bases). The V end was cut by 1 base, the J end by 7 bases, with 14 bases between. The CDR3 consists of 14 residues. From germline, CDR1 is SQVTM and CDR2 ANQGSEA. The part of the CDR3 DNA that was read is TGCAGCGTTGAAGTTGGCCGGGGGGCTAATGAG. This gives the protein CSVEVGRGANE. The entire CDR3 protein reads CSVEVGRGANEQFF.

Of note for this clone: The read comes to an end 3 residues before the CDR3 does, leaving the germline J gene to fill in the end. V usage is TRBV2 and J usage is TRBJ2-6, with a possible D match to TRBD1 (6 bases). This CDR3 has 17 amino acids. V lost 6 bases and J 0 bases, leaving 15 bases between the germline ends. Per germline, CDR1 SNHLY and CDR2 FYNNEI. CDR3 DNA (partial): TGTGCCAGCAGCCAAGGGGGACATAGCTCTGGGGCCAACGTC. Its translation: CASSQGGHSSGANV. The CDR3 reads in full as CASSQGGHSSGANVLTF.

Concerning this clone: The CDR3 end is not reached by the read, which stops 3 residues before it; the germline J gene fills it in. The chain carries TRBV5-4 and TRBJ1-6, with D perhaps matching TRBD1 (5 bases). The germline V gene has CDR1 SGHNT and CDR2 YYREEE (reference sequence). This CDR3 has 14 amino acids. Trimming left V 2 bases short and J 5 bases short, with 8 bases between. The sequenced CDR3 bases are TGTGCCAGCAGCTTAGCAGGGAATAATTCACCC. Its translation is CASSLAGNNSP. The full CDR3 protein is CASSLAGNNSPLHF. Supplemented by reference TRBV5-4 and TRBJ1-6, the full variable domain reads ETGVTQSPTHLIKTRGQQVTLRCSSQSGHNTVSWYQQALGQGPQFIFQYYREEENGRGNFPPRFSGLQFPNYSSELNVNALELDDSALYLCASSLAGNNSPLHFGNGTRLTVT.